Below are 27 T cell receptor beta chains sequenced from a single sample in a study of control samples from healthy donors and cancer patients. The table came from immunoSEQ multiplex PCR; TCRdb's copy has only in-frame clones and leaves some out. The sample yields about 120,000 clones, approximately 92% seen once. What was sequenced was PBMCs. Receptors originate from a man aged 80 or over with head and neck cancer.

V is TRBV27 and J is TRBJ1-2; 10 positions agree with TRBD1. The CDR3 runs to 17 residues. J lost 8 bases, V lost 4 bases, and 16 bases had no gene match. Germline lookup yields CDR1 MNHEY and CDR2 SMNVEV (reference sequence). The CDR3 DNA follows: TGTGCCAGCAGTTCAAAAGACAGGGGGCTACCTGTTTACGGCTACACCTTC. Amino acids: CASSSKDRGLPVYGYTF.

V is TRBV5-1 and J is TRBJ1-4, with D hard to call. Trimming removed 0 bases from V and 4 bases from J, with 7 bases in between. The CDR3 has 14 residues. Germline V gene lookup returns CDR1 SGHRS and CDR2 YFSETQ. The CDR3 spells CASSLEAHNEKLFF. CDR3 bases: TGCGCCAGCAGCTTGGAGGCCCATAATGAAAAACTGTTTTTT.

This chain links TRBV12-3 or TRBV12-4 with TRBJ2-7; possibly TRBD1 for D (5 bases). Trimming cost V 1 base and J 4 bases, with 8 bases left between them. This CDR3 contains 13 residues. CDR3 sequence: CASSLEQGYEQYF. For the CDR3, the DNA is TGTGCCAGCAGTTTAGAGCAGGGTTACGAGCAGTACTTC.

This chain joins TRBV7-2 and TRBJ2-3; 7 nucleotides match TRBD2. V lost 3 bases and J lost 11; bases outside the gene matches: 8. Germline values: CDR1 SGHTA, CDR2 FQGNSA. The CDR3 loop spans 13 amino acids. Here the CDR3 DNA reads TGTGCCAGCAGCTTGGGGGGGGTTGTGTGGCAGTATTTT. It encodes CASSLGGVVWQYF.

The V gene is TRBV7-6, the J gene TRBJ2-3; D may be TRBD1 (6 bases). The CDR3 totals 18 residues. Trimming removed 0 bases at V and 3 bases at J, with 19 bases between. From germline, CDR1 is SGHVS and CDR2 FNYEAQ. In DNA, the CDR3 is TGTGCCAGCAGCTTAGCGCATGGGGCTAGAGGGGGTACAGATACGCAGTATTTT. Protein sequence: CASSLAHGARGGTDTQYF.

V is TRBV27 and J is TRBJ2-7; 9 bases match TRBD2. The junction had 14 bases not matched to a gene; V was cut back by 4 bases and J by 7 bases. This CDR3 region has 16 residues. Germline V gene sequence: CDR1 MNHEY, CDR2 SMNVEV (reference sequence). In DNA, the CDR3 is TGTGCCAGCAGTTACTCACGACTAGCGGCCGCCGGGGAGCAGTACTTC. This translates into CASSYSRLAAAGEQYF.

The CDR3 loop is CASTNDRNGYTF. The CDR3 DNA reads TGTGCCAGCACCAACGACCGGAATGGCTACACCTTC. The V call is TRBV6-5, the J call TRBJ1-2; D is ambiguous. Germline loops: CDR1 MNHEY, CDR2 SVGAGI. This CDR3 has 12 amino acids. Trimming cost V 7 bases and J 6 bases, with 12 bases left between them.

This chain joins TRBV6-2 or TRBV6-3 and TRBJ2-3; D not resolved. The length of the CDR3 is 14 residues. The germline V gene has CDR1 MNHEY and CDR2 SVGEGT. V was cut by 3 bases and J by 6 bases, with 13 bases left in between. CDR3 bases: TGTGCCAGCAGTTATAGAGATGGATTGGATACGCAGTATTTT. Its protein is CASSYRDGLDTQYF.

Comment on this clone: Germline and junction disagree at one end, which may indicate a read error. The chain couples TRBV9 to TRBJ2-3, with D perhaps matching TRBD2 (7 bases). The CDR3 is made up of 17 amino acids. In germline, CDR1 is SGDLS, CDR2 YYNGEE. The CDR3 coding sequence is TGTGCCCGCAGCGTAGATAGGGGGGGGGCCCGGACAGATACGCAGTATTTT. It yields the protein CARSVDRGGARTDTQYF.

This clone was seen a handful of times. The chain joins TRBV7-9 to TRBJ1-3; no definite D call. The CDR3 contains 14 residues. The V gene lost 5 bases and the J gene lost 4 bases, with 12 bases spanning the gap. CDR1 SEHNR and CDR2 FQNEAQ come from the germline V gene (reference sequence). The CDR3 nucleotides are TGTGCCAGCAGCCCGAGCTGGTCGGGAAACACCATATATTTT. Translating it yields CASSPSWSGNTIYF.

The rearrangement joins TRBV29-1 to TRBJ1-5; no clear D. Germline values: CDR1 SQVTM, CDR2 ANQGSEA. Trimming removed 3 bases from V and 0 bases from J, with 6 bases in between. This CDR3 is 13 amino acids long. CDR3 sequence: CSVDPVSNQPQHF. The CDR3 DNA reads as TGCAGCGTTGATCCGGTTAGCAATCAGCCCCAGCATTTT.

This chain connects TRBV5-1 to TRBJ1-2, with TRBD1 matching over 12 bases. Germline assignment: CDR1 SGHRS and CDR2 YFSETQ. This CDR3 contains 16 residues. With 0 bases clipped from V and 7 bases from J, the junction kept 7 bases outside the gene matches. CDR3 sequence reads: CASSLVSGQGALGYTF. CDR3 DNA: TGCGCCAGCAGCTTGGTATCGGGACAGGGGGCGCTTGGCTACACCTTC.

V is TRBV7-9 and J is TRBJ2-3, with 10 bases lining up with TRBD2. The CDR3 consists of 17 residues. The germline gives CDR1 SEHNR, CDR2 FQNEAQ (reference sequence). After removal of 3 bases from V and 0 bases from J, the junction contained 6 bases not matched to a gene. The CDR3 nucleotides read TGTGCCAGCAGCTTGTCCCTAGCGGGGGTCAGCACAGATACGCAGTATTTT. Translating gives CASSLSLAGVSTDTQYF.

This rearrangement joins TRBV30 to TRBJ2-1; D gene unclear. V was clipped by 5 bases and J by 1 base, with 6 bases between them. Germline V gene data show CDR1 as GTSNPN and CDR2 as SVGIG (reference sequence). The CDR3 has 12 residues. The CDR3 region is CAWQESYNEQFF. CDR3 nucleotides: TGTGCCTGGCAGGAATCCTACAATGAGCAGTTCTTC. Using reference TRBV30 and TRBJ2-1 for the parts outside the CDR3, the full variable domain is SQTIHQWPATLVQPVGSPLSLECTVEGTSNPNLYWYRQAAGRGLQLLFYSVGIGQISSEVPQNLSASRPQDRQFILSSKKLLLSDSGFYLCAWQESYNEQFFGPGTRLTVL.

This chain uses TRBV30 with TRBJ2-3; possibly TRBD2 for D (5 bases). Trimming took 2 bases from V and 6 from J, leaving 15 bases between them. The CDR3 runs to 14 residues. Germline V gene lookup returns CDR1 GTSNPN and CDR2 SVGIG (reference sequence). The CDR3 DNA follows: TGTGCCTGGAGTTCTTTGAGCGGAACCGATACGCAGTATTTT. It specifies CAWSSLSGTDTQYF.

The chain uses TRBV10-3 and TRBJ2-7, with D unresolved. Germline CDR1 and CDR2: ENHRY and SYGVKD. The CDR3 is 12 amino acids. V was clipped by 2 bases and J by 2 bases, with 4 bases between them. Here the CDR3 reads CAISEEAYEQYF. CDR3 DNA sequence: TGTGCCATCAGTGAGGAGGCCTACGAGCAGTACTTC.

This chain joins TRBV25-1 and TRBJ1-3; perhaps TRBD1 as D (6 bases). Per the germline V gene, CDR1 is MGHDK and CDR2 is SYGVNS. The V and J ends lost 2 bases and 2 bases respectively, with 10 bases between them. CDR3 size: 15 residues. This CDR3 reads CASSEAGAAGNTIYF. In nucleotides, the CDR3 is TGTGCCAGCAGTGAAGCAGGGGCAGCTGGAAACACCATATATTTT.

The V call is TRBV4-1, the J call TRBJ1-1; D is perhaps TRBD1 (5 bases). Germline V gives CDR1 MGHRA, CDR2 YSYEKL. Trimming took off 0 bases at V and 1 base at J, with 12 bases between the two ends. This CDR3 has 16 residues. As DNA, the CDR3 is TGCGCCAGCAGCCAAGACGGGGGGTTCGGGAACACTGAAGCTTTCTTT. It translates to CASSQDGGFGNTEAFF.

This sequence joins TRBV18 and TRBJ2-1, with 13 bases aligning to TRBD2. CDR1 KGHSH and CDR2 LQKENI come from the germline V gene. This CDR3 has 17 residues. V shed 3 bases and J 4 bases; nucleotides not matched to a gene: 6. CDR3 sequence (DNA): TGTGCCAGCTCACCTCGGACTAGCGGGAGCCGGTACAATGAGCAGTTCTTC. Its translation: CASSPRTSGSRYNEQFF.

This rearrangement joins TRBV9 to TRBJ2-5; no definite D call. This CDR3 contains 13 residues. Germline V gene data show CDR1 as SGDLS and CDR2 as YYNGEE. V gave up 3 bases and J gave up 5 bases, with 11 bases separating them. DNA for the CDR3: TGTGCCAGCAGCGCCTCGGTGGTGGAGACCCAGTACTTC. Amino acid sequence: CASSASVVETQYF.

The chain uses TRBV5-6 and TRBJ2-7, with unresolved D. V lost 1 base to trimming and J lost 1 base, with 9 bases between them. CDR3 length equals 14 residues. Germline-derived CDR1 and CDR2 are SGHDT and YYEEEE. The CDR3 region has the DNA TGTGCCAGCAGCTTGTTTACAGAGTCCTACGAGCAGTACTTC. Translation: CASSLFTESYEQYF.

This clone was detected a few times. The CDR3 DNA reads as TGTGCCAGCAGCGGACGGACAGGGCTCTTTGAAAAACTGTTTTTT. This codes for CASSGRTGLFEKLFF. J is TRBJ1-4 and V is TRBV7-9; 8 nucleotides agree with TRBD1. The CDR3 spans 15 residues. J was trimmed by 7 bases and V by 5 bases; bases with no gene match: 9. Germline lookup yields CDR1 SEHNR and CDR2 FQNEAQ (reference sequence).

This clone was detected only once. This chain joins TRBV25-1 and TRBJ1-5, with TRBD1 matching over 10 bases. The germline gives CDR1 MGHDK, CDR2 SYGVNS. The CDR3 has 14 amino acids. The trim removed 4 bases at V and 9 bases at J, leaving 6 bases unmatched. The CDR3 loop is CASSGQGAGRPQHF. The CDR3 DNA reads TGTGCCAGCAGTGGACAGGGGGCAGGTAGGCCCCAGCATTTT.

The rearrangement links TRBV19 to TRBJ2-7, with unresolved D. Germline V CDR1 and CDR2: LNHDA, SQIVND (reference sequence). Deletions cut 1 base from V and 3 bases from J, with 7 bases between. The CDR3 totals 13 residues. The CDR3 DNA is TGTGCCAGTAGTATAGCCAGAGACTACGAGCAGTACTTC. Translation: CASSIARDYEQYF. The full variable domain, with the rest looked up from reference TRBV19 and TRBJ2-7, is DGGITQSPKYLFRKEGQNVTLSCEQNLNHDAMYWYRQDPGQGLRLIYYSQIVNDFQKGDIAEGYSVSREKKESFPLTVTSAQKNPTAFYLCASSIARDYEQYFGPGTRLTVT.

The chain recombines TRBV7-2 with TRBJ2-7; TRBD2 matches at 11 bases. The CDR3 loop spans 14 amino acids. Germline CDR1 is SGHTA and CDR2 is FQGNSA. The ends lost 5 bases at V and 4 bases at J; junction bases unmatched: 4. The CDR3 loop reads CASSITSGRYEQYF. CDR3 nucleotides: TGTGCCAGCAGCATCACTAGCGGGAGATACGAGCAGTACTTC. Based on the CDR3 plus reference TRBV7-2 and TRBJ2-7, the full variable domain is GAGVSQSPSNKVTEKGKDVELRCDPISGHTALYWYRQSLGQGLEFLIYFQGNSAPDKSGLPSDRFSAERTGGSVSTLTIQRTQQEDSAVYLCASSITSGRYEQYFGPGTRLTVT.

The chain combines TRBV9 with TRBJ2-2; possible D gene TRBD1, 6 bases. The CDR3 is 15 residues long. Germline CDR1 and CDR2: SGDLS and YYNGEE. V lost 3 bases to trimming and J lost 0 bases, with 9 bases between them. Here the CDR3 DNA reads TGTGCCAGCAGCGCCGACAGGACGAACACCGGGGAGCTGTTTTTT. Translating it yields CASSADRTNTGELFF.

The chain has TRBV10-1 and TRBJ2-7; a possible D gene is TRBD2 (6 bases). The CDR3 has 11 residues. From germline, CDR1 is WNHNN and CDR2 SYGVQD (reference sequence). V lost 4 bases, J lost 6 bases, and 7 bases lay in between. The CDR3 region is CASSVGGEQYF. The CDR3, as DNA: TGCGCCAGCAGTGTCGGGGGCGAGCAGTACTTC.